This section outlines one TCR beta chain sequence together with its context. The source of the sample is a study of blood T cell repertoires in COVID-19. Study details: Acute and convalescent COVID-19 samples came from the United States, Italy and Spain.

Original handling: Using reference gene primer amplification, nucleated cell counts were estimated. TCRdb's table, derived via immunoSEQ multiplex PCR, lists solely in-frame clones and lacks some. The V and J calls and clone size come from that table; D and trimming were worked out from the DNA. The repertoire holds tens of thousands of clones, with 65% to 85% as singletons. This clonotype originated in a human donor with active or convalescent COVID-19. The donor label of this sample is uncertain. Sequenced sample: peripheral blood.

The CDR3 loop is CASRKGGQGLDEQYF. The CDR3 DNA sequence: TGTGCCAGCAGGAAGGGGGGACAGGGGCTCGACGAGCAGTACTTC. The chain combines TRBV27 with TRBJ2-7; 10 nucleotides agree with TRBD1. The CDR3 is 15 residues long. Trimming at V came to 6 bases and at J to 5 bases, leaving 10 bases not matched to a gene. CDR1 is MNHEY and CDR2 is SMNVEV in the germline V gene (reference sequence).